The T cell receptor (beta chain) described here comes from a study of blood T cell repertoires in COVID-19. In the study overall: Italy, Spain and the United States were the sources of the convalescent and acute COVID-19 samples. PBMCs, B-cell-depleted T cells, or T cells provided the cDNA or gDNA that made up the material.

CDR1 and CDR2 from the germline V gene are MNHEY and SVGAGI. The CDR3 loop spans 13 amino acids. V lost 4 bases and J lost 1, with 7 bases in between. Original processing methods: Reference gene primer amplification gave nucleated cell count estimates. Here immunoSEQ multiplex PCR was the method, and the copy in TCRdb shows in-frame clones only, minus some. Clone size and the V and J calls come from that table; the DNA yielded D and trimming. The table has roughly 230,000 clones, about 83% seen once. The sample was peripheral blood. The origin of this receptor is a man aged 40-55 years with active or convalescent COVID-19. This chain joins TRBV6-5 and TRBJ1-1; possible D gene TRBD1, 6 bases. CDR3 nucleotides: TGTGCCAGCAGTTTACAGGGGAACACTGAAGCTTTCTTT. Encoded protein: CASSLQGNTEAFF.